This TCR beta chain was found in a study of cytomegalovirus exposure and HLA in healthy donors. Overall study findings and caveats: It was confirmed in vitro that a few of the CMV-associated chains were specific for CMV antigens. A list of about 180 TCR beta chains associated with cytomegalovirus was given.

Remarks on this clone: What it binds is unknown.

Clones were read by immunoSEQ multiplex PCR, and TCRdb kept only the in-frame ones, dropping some. The data hold about 130,000 clones, with just under 90% observed a single time. V dropped 0 bases and J dropped 4; count of bases not matched to a gene: 4. Germline CDR1 is SGHRS and CDR2 is YFSETQ. The length of the CDR3 is 15 residues. The validation cohort, a group of 120 subjects, included the donors and was separate from the approximately 650-subject first cohort. This TCR was recovered from a man aged 25-45 years in good health and CMV-seronegative. Material for sequencing was PBMCs. The V and J genes are TRBV5-1 and TRBJ1-5; 7 nucleotides align to TRBD1. In DNA form, the CDR3 reads TGCGCCAGCAGCTTGGGCATACAGGGGAATCAGCCCCAGCATTTT. Protein: CASSLGIQGNQPQHF.